Following are 30 T cell receptor beta chains from one sample sequenced in a study of graft-versus-host responses after intestinal transplantation. These receptors lack a known antigen. The table came from immunoSEQ multiplex PCR; TCRdb's copy has only in-frame clones and leaves some out. The sample contains about 120,000 clones, around nine tenths of which appear only once. The material sequenced was unstimulated CD4+ T cells sorted from spleen or lymph node cells, taken before intestinal transplant. The receptors shown here come from a human donor who received an intestinal transplant.

The V and J genes are TRBV7-9 and TRBJ2-3; 11 positions agree with TRBD2. The germline V gene encodes CDR1 SEHNR and CDR2 FQNEAQ (reference sequence). The CDR3 has 14 amino acids. Unmatched junction bases numbered 0, after V lost 1 base and J lost 6 bases. The CDR3 is CASSLGTSGDTQYF. The CDR3, as DNA: TGTGCCAGCAGCTTAGGGACTAGCGGGGATACGCAGTATTTT. Drawing the rest from reference TRBV7-9 and TRBJ2-3, the complete variable domain is DTGVSQNPRHKITKRGQNVTFRCDPISEHNRLYWYRQTLGQGPEFLTYFQNEAQLEKSRLLSDRFSAERPKGSFSTLEIQRTEQGDSAMYLCASSLGTSGDTQYFGPGTRLTVL.

J is TRBJ1-2 and V is TRBV2; D might be TRBD1 (5 bases). Germline CDR1 reads SNHLY; CDR2 reads FYNNEI. There are 12 residues in the CDR3. The ends were cut back, 7 bases at V and 5 bases at J, with 11 bases in the middle. The chain's CDR3 is CASTDRQYGYTF. The CDR3 DNA sequence: TGTGCCAGCACCGATAGACAGTATGGCTACACCTTC.

This sequence joins TRBV18 and TRBJ2-1; tentative D call: TRBD2 (5 bases). The CDR3 is 11 amino acids. V was cut by 4 bases and J by 14 bases, with 12 bases left in between. Looked up from germline, CDR1 is KGHSH and CDR2 is LQKENI. CDR3 protein: CASSLGESKFF. The CDR3 region has the DNA TGTGCCAGCTCACTCGGGGAGAGTAAGTTCTTC.

V and J are TRBV30 and TRBJ1-5; the D gene is possibly TRBD1 (6 bases). Germline CDR1 reads GTSNPN; CDR2 reads SVGIG (reference sequence). V lost 3 bases and J lost 0, with 12 bases in between. The CDR3 contains 15 residues. CDR3 amino acids: CAWSSQGYSNQPQHF. For the CDR3, the DNA is TGTGCCTGGAGCTCCCAGGGGTATAGCAATCAGCCCCAGCATTTT. The full variable domain, in which reference TRBV30 and TRBJ1-5 provide the parts outside the CDR3, is SQTIHQWPATLVQPVGSPLSLECTVEGTSNPNLYWYRQAAGRGLQLLFYSVGIGQISSEVPQNLSASRPQDRQFILSSKKLLLSDSGFYLCAWSSQGYSNQPQHFGDGTRLSIL.

A single count supports this clone. The chain recombines TRBV19 with TRBJ2-1; D not certain. There are 16 residues in the CDR3. Per germline, CDR1 LNHDA and CDR2 SQIVND (reference sequence). The V end lost 1 base, the J end lost 0 bases, and 10 bases lay between the germline ends. In DNA, the CDR3 is TGTGCCAGTAGTATAGGGCAGGCCCGCTCCTACAATGAGCAGTTCTTC. Its protein product is CASSIGQARSYNEQFF. Using reference TRBV19 and TRBJ2-1 for the parts outside the CDR3, the full variable domain is DGGITQSPKYLFRKEGQNVTLSCEQNLNHDAMYWYRQDPGQGLRLIYYSQIVNDFQKGDIAEGYSVSREKKESFPLTVTSAQKNPTAFYLCASSIGQARSYNEQFFGPGTRLTVL.

This clone has just one count. The V gene is TRBV28, the J gene TRBJ1-2, with D possibly TRBD1 on 5 matching bases. This CDR3 spans 13 amino acids. V was pared by 3 bases and J by 0 bases, with 5 bases between. CDR1 MDHEN and CDR2 SYDVKM come from the germline V gene. CDR3 residues: CASSLTANYGYTF. In nucleotides, the CDR3 is TGTGCCAGCAGTTTGACAGCTAACTATGGCTACACCTTC.

This chain uses TRBV5-8 with TRBJ2-7; the match to TRBD1 covers 10 bases. V trimming: 4 bases; J trimming: 5 bases; junction bases outside the gene matches: 6. Germline lookup yields CDR1 SGHTS and CDR2 YDEGEE. CDR3 size: 14 residues. The CDR3 region is CASSPRTGGNEQYF. CDR3 DNA sequence: TGTGCCAGCAGCCCACGGACAGGGGGAAACGAGCAGTACTTC.

The chain combines TRBV7-2 with TRBJ1-6; D not resolved. The CDR3 consists of 13 residues. Trimming took off 1 base at V and 7 bases at J, with 5 bases between the two ends. CDR1 and CDR2 from the germline V gene are SGHTA and FQGNSA. The CDR3 DNA is TGTGCCAGCAGCTTAGTGCGGAATTCACCCCTCCACTTT. This gives the protein CASSLVRNSPLHF.

The chain uses TRBV19 and TRBJ1-2; 7 positions match TRBD1. Germline V lookup: CDR1 LNHDA, CDR2 SQIVND (reference sequence). With 5 bases clipped from V and 4 bases from J, the junction kept 7 bases outside the gene matches. The CDR3 is 14 amino acids. CDR3 DNA: TGTGCCAGTAGTCTAGGGGGCAACCTCTATGGCTACACCTTC. This encodes CASSLGGNLYGYTF.

Of note for this clone: This sample also contains other DNA sequences that code for the same CDR3. The V gene is TRBV5-1, the J gene TRBJ2-7, with TRBD2 matching 8 bases. The V gene end was trimmed by 1 base and the J gene end by 4 bases; junction bases not matched to a gene: 4. Germline CDR1 reads SGHRS; CDR2 reads YFSETQ. This CDR3 has 14 amino acids. CDR3: CASSLTSGSYEQYF. The CDR3, as DNA: TGCGCCAGCAGCTTGACTAGCGGATCATACGAGCAGTACTTC.

The chain joins TRBV6-1 to TRBJ1-5, with TRBD1 identical over 9 bases. V trimming: 7 bases; J trimming: 5 bases; junction bases outside the gene matches: 3. Germline V gene data show CDR1 as MNHNS and CDR2 as SASEGT. The CDR3 length is 13 residues. The CDR3 DNA sequence: TGTGCCAGCAAGGGACAGGGATATCAGCCCCAGCATTTT. Protein sequence: CASKGQGYQPQHF.

The CDR3 here is CASGTGTGSSYNEQFF. As DNA, the CDR3 is TGCGCCAGCGGGACGGGGACTGGGTCCTCCTACAATGAGCAGTTCTTC. The genes are TRBV5-1 and TRBJ2-1; a possible D gene is TRBD2 (6 bases). Trimming left V 7 bases short and J 0 bases short, with 17 bases between. The germline V gene has CDR1 SGHRS and CDR2 YFSETQ. The CDR3 is 16 amino acids.

This clone was seen only once. V gene TRBV19 combines with J gene TRBJ2-1, with a possible D match to TRBD1 (6 bases). Trimming pared 5 bases from V and 9 bases from J, leaving 14 bases between. Germline V gene sequence: CDR1 LNHDA, CDR2 SQIVND (reference sequence). The CDR3 runs to 13 residues. The CDR3 spells CASSLRQVGEQFF. For the CDR3, the DNA is TGTGCCAGTAGTCTTAGACAGGTCGGTGAGCAGTTCTTC.

The chain joins TRBV30 to TRBJ2-2; D remains ambiguous. This CDR3 is built from 15 residues. V gave up 0 bases and J gave up 1 base, with 9 bases separating them. From germline, CDR1 is GTSNPN and CDR2 SVGIG (reference sequence). CDR3 loop: CAWSVLTWNTGELFF. The CDR3 DNA is TGTGCCTGGAGTGTACTAACCTGGAACACCGGGGAGCTGTTTTTT.

V is TRBV14 and J is TRBJ2-5, with no clear D. CDR3 length: 14 amino acids. CDR1 and CDR2 (germline): SGHDN, FVKESK. The V end was cut by 1 base, the J end by 1 base, with 7 bases between. The CDR3 sequence is CASSQVGVQETQYF. As DNA, the CDR3 is TGTGCCAGCAGCCAAGTCGGAGTCCAAGAGACCCAGTACTTC.

The gene calls are TRBV7-2 and TRBJ2-5, with TRBD1 identical over 7 bases. The trim removed 5 bases at V and 9 bases at J, leaving 15 bases unmatched. The CDR3 runs 15 residues. The germline CDR1 and CDR2 sequences are SGHTA and FQGNSA. CDR3 DNA sequence: TGTGCCAGCAGCGACATGGAACAGGGGCCAGGGGCCCAGTACTTC. This encodes CASSDMEQGPGAQYF.

The chain carries TRBV7-9 and TRBJ2-5; no firm D call. The CDR3 totals 14 residues. Per the germline V gene, CDR1 is SEHNR and CDR2 is FQNEAQ (reference sequence). Trimming removed 2 bases from V and 1 base from J, with 8 bases in between. The CDR3 DNA reads as TGTGCCAGCAGCTTAAGTCGGAGCCAAGAGACCCAGTACTTC. Its protein product is CASSLSRSQETQYF.

V gene TRBV10-3 combines with J gene TRBJ2-7; TRBD2 aligns across 11 bases. Looked up from germline, CDR1 is ENHRY and CDR2 is SYGVKD. The CDR3 runs to 15 residues. V gave up 0 bases and J gave up 4 bases; unmatched junction bases: 2. This CDR3 reads CAISESGTSGYEQYF. CDR3 DNA: TGTGCCATCAGTGAGTCTGGGACTAGCGGATACGAGCAGTACTTC.

The J gene is TRBJ2-3, the V gene TRBV7-9, with TRBD2 matching 8 bases. Germline V lookup: CDR1 SEHNR, CDR2 FQNEAQ (reference sequence). This CDR3 spans 14 amino acids. Unmatched junction bases numbered 2, after V lost 5 bases and J lost 1 base. The CDR3 coding sequence is TGTGCCAGCAGCCGGGGACTAGGCACAGATACGCAGTATTTT. Its translation: CASSRGLGTDTQYF. Full variable domain (rest looked up from reference TRBV7-9 and TRBJ2-3): DTGVSQNPRHKITKRGQNVTFRCDPISEHNRLYWYRQTLGQGPEFLTYFQNEAQLEKSRLLSDRFSAERPKGSFSTLEIQRTEQGDSAMYLCASSRGLGTDTQYFGPGTRLTVL.

The rearrangement uses TRBV28 and TRBJ2-2, with 8 bases fitting TRBD1. Germline V gives CDR1 MDHEN, CDR2 SYDVKM. The CDR3 length is 16 residues. V gave up 4 bases and J gave up 6 bases; unmatched junction bases: 10. CDR3 sequence reads: CASSSSGTGMAGELFF. DNA of the CDR3: TGTGCCAGCAGTTCATCCGGGACAGGAATGGCCGGGGAGCTGTTTTTT.

The chain employs TRBV7-9 and TRBJ2-2, with 8 nucleotides matching TRBD1. CDR3 size: 17 residues. Germline trimming cut 0 bases from V and 5 bases from J; bases unmatched to any gene: 8. Germline loops: CDR1 SEHNR, CDR2 FQNEAQ (reference sequence). CDR3 coding DNA: TGTGCCAGCAGCTTAGCAGTTCGGACAGGGTGGACCGGGGAGCTGTTTTTT. It is translated as CASSLAVRTGWTGELFF.

The DNA for the CDR3 is TGTGCCAGCTCCCCGAACAGGGGGCGGACAGATACGCAGTATTTT. This translates into CASSPNRGRTDTQYF. This chain joins TRBV18 and TRBJ2-3, with 9 bases aligning to TRBD1. The CDR3 totals 15 residues. V was pared by 6 bases and J by 3 bases, with 7 bases of the junction left unmatched. The germline V gene encodes CDR1 KGHSH and CDR2 LQKENI.

The chain joins TRBV14 to TRBJ2-3; 7 nucleotides agree with TRBD2. The CDR3 spans 18 residues. V shed 0 bases, J shed 2 bases, and the junction held 11 bases outside the gene matches. From germline, CDR1 is SGHDN and CDR2 FVKESK. The CDR3 DNA reads TGTGCCAGCAGCCAAGAGCTCTCGGGGACTACAAACACAGATACGCAGTATTTT. Translated, it gives CASSQELSGTTNTDTQYF.

The genes are TRBV18 and TRBJ2-3; TRBD2 agrees at 8 bases. V lost 0 bases and J lost 1; bases outside the gene matches: 0. Germline loops: CDR1 KGHSH, CDR2 LQKENI. CDR3 length: 15 amino acids. The CDR3 coding sequence is TGTGCCAGCTCACCACCAGCGGGGGGCACAGATACGCAGTATTTT. Translation: CASSPPAGGTDTQYF.

The CDR3 protein is CASPGGGGGSYEQYF. The CDR3 nucleotides are TGTGCCAGCCCCGGCGGGGGGGGAGGCTCCTACGAGCAGTACTTC. The chain employs TRBV2 and TRBJ2-7; TRBD2 agrees at 9 bases. With V trimmed by 8 bases and J by 0 bases, 8 bases remained unmatched. From germline, CDR1 is SNHLY and CDR2 FYNNEI. This CDR3 is built from 15 residues.

The rearrangement links TRBV7-2 to TRBJ2-7; 12 positions agree with TRBD2. Trimming removed 6 bases from V and 7 bases from J; junction bases left unmatched: 4. The CDR3 is 13 amino acids. From germline, CDR1 is SGHTA and CDR2 FQGNSA. CDR3 sequence reads: CASRPSGGAEQYF. The CDR3 nucleotides are TGTGCCAGCAGACCTAGCGGGGGGGCAGAGCAGTACTTC.

The rearrangement links TRBV11-2 to TRBJ2-7; D gene ambiguous. Germline V gene data show CDR1 as SGHAT and CDR2 as FQNNGV. V was shortened by 4 bases and J by 6 bases, with 22 bases between the two germline ends. The CDR3 loop spans 16 amino acids. The CDR3 protein is CASSSGKFTEPPEQYF. CDR3 in DNA: TGTGCCAGCAGCTCTGGAAAGTTTACAGAGCCCCCCGAGCAGTACTTC.

In nucleotides, the CDR3 is TGTGCCAGCAGAGCGACAGGGACGACGCAAAGGGCCCCCTACGAGCAGTACTTC. Its translation is CASRATGTTQRAPYEQYF. The rearrangement links TRBV11-2 to TRBJ2-7; TRBD1 matches at 7 bases. Per the germline V gene, CDR1 is SGHAT and CDR2 is FQNNGV. The CDR3 is 18 residues long. V lost 6 bases and J lost 2; bases outside the gene matches: 19.

The V and J genes are TRBV7-9 and TRBJ1-1, with TRBD1 identical over 7 bases. Trimming at V came to 5 bases and at J to 0 bases, leaving 12 bases not matched to a gene. Germline V lookup: CDR1 SEHNR, CDR2 FQNEAQ (reference sequence). This CDR3 has 17 amino acids. CDR3 nucleotides: TGTGCCAGCAGCCCTCTCACAGGGGCGGGTATGAACACTGAAGCTTTCTTT. Translating it yields CASSPLTGAGMNTEAFF.

This sequence joins TRBV10-1 and TRBJ2-1, with 8 bases identical to TRBD2. V lost 6 bases, J lost 4 bases, and 5 bases stayed unmatched. This CDR3 is 14 amino acids long. The germline gives CDR1 WNHNN, CDR2 SYGVQD (reference sequence). Here the CDR3 reads CASSTGTRYNEQFF. Written as DNA, the CDR3 is TGCGCCAGCAGCACCGGGACTAGGTACAATGAGCAGTTCTTC.